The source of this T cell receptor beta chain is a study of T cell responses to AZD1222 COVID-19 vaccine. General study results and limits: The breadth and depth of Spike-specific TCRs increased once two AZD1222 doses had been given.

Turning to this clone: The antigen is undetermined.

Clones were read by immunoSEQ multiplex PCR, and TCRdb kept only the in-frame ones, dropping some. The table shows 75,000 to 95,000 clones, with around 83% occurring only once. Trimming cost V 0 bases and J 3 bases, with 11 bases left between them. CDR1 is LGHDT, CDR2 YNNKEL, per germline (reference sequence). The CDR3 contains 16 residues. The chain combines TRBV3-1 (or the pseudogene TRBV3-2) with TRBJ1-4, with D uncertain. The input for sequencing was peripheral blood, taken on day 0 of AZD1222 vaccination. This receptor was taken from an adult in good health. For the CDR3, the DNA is TGTGCCAGCAGCCAAGATTTTTCCGGTTCTAATGAAAAACTGTTTTTT. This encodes CASSQDFSGSNEKLFF.